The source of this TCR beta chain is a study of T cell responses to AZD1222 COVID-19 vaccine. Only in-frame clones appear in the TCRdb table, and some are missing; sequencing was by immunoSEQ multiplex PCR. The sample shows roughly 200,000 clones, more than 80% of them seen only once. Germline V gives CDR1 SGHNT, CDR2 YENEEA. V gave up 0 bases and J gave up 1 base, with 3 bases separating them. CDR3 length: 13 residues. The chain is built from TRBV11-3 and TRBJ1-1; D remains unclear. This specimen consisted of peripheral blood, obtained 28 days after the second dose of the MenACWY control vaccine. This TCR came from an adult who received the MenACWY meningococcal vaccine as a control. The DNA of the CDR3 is TGTGCCAGCAGCTTAGATGGGAACACTGAAGCTTTCTTT. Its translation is CASSLDGNTEAFF.